These T cell receptor beta chains were read from a single sample in a study of long-term antiretroviral therapy in people with HIV. The protocol was immunoSEQ multiplex PCR, while the TCRdb copy is restricted to in-frame clones and leaves out a portion. There are roughly 10,000 clones in the sample; around 82% occur only once, and 15% to 20% lies in the top ten. The input for sequencing was unsorted PBMCs, taken 1.8 years after starting antiretroviral therapy. These TCRs come from a middle-aged man with HIV. CDR3s include the opening cysteine and the closing phenylalanine or tryptophan. Fields, in order: V gene, J gene, D gene, clone size, CDR3 protein, CDR3 DNA. A D gene is named only where the DNA matches it firmly. Only part of the rows carry a size: once, few, many, or a class if the clone is expanded.

TRBV9,TRBJ1-5,NA,NA,CASSVDANSNQPQHF,TGTGCCAGCAGCGTAGACGCTAATAGTAATCAGCCCCAGCATTTT
TRBV30,TRBJ2-2,NA,NA,CAWSVGSTGELFF,TGTGCCTGGAGTGTAGGGTCCACCGGGGAGCTGTTTTTT
TRBV10-3,TRBJ2-2,NA,NA,CAISESPSIGAGELFF,TGTGCCATCAGTGAGTCTCCCTCGATAGGGGCCGGGGAGCTGTTTTTT
TRBV27,TRBJ2-1,NA,NA,CASSLVGNEQFF,TGTGCCAGCAGTTTAGTAGGGAATGAGCAGTTCTTC
TRBV29-1,TRBJ2-2,NA,NA,CSVAEGLTGELFF,TGCAGCGTTGCCGAGGGCCTTACCGGGGAGCTGTTTTTT
TRBV19,TRBJ1-2,NA,once,CASTRVMGGNYGYTF,TGTGCCAGTACCCGGGTGATGGGAGGTAACTATGGCTACACCTTC
TRBV2,TRBJ1-5,NA,NA,CASSESQDMDQPQHF,TGTGCCAGCAGTGAGTCTCAGGATATGGATCAGCCCCAGCATTTT
TRBV11-2,TRBJ2-5,NA,NA,CASSLGLLETQYF,TGTGCCAGCAGCTTAGGGCTTCTTGAGACCCAGTACTTC
TRBV14,TRBJ2-7,NA,NA,CASSPVPGSYEQYF,TGTGCCAGCAGCCCCGTCCCTGGCTCCTACGAGCAGTACTTC
TRBV6-5,TRBJ1-5,NA,NA,CASSLAQNNQPQHF,TGTGCCAGCAGTTTAGCACAGAACAATCAGCCCCAGCATTTT
TRBV6-4,TRBJ2-2,TRBD2,NA,CASSEPGLAGGWTGELFF,TGTGCCAGCAGTGAACCGGGACTAGCGGGAGGATGGACCGGGGAGCTGTTTTTT
TRBV2,TRBJ2-7,TRBD2,NA,CASSGLAGSYEQYF,TGTGCCAGCAGTGGGCTAGCGGGCTCCTACGAGCAGTACTTC
TRBV13,TRBJ2-5,NA,NA,CASSLVGGGISETQYF,TGTGCCAGCAGCTTAGTGGGAGGGGGTATATCGGAGACCCAGTACTTC
TRBV7-9,TRBJ2-5,NA,few,CASSWQVGEETQYF,TGTGCCAGCAGCTGGCAGGTTGGAGAAGAGACCCAGTACTTC
TRBV9,TRBJ2-7,TRBD1,NA,CASSATPGQPAYEQYF,TGTGCCAGCAGCGCCACCCCGGGACAGCCTGCCTACGAGCAGTACTTC
TRBV10-3,TRBJ2-1,NA,NA,CAVRVPDYNEQFF,TGTGCCGTCAGAGTGCCAGACTACAATGAGCAGTTCTTC
TRBV6-6,TRBJ2-4,NA,NA,CASSDLNLAKNIQYF,TGTGCCAGCTCCGACTTGAATCTAGCCAAAAACATTCAGTACTTC
TRBV7-6,TRBJ2-7,NA,NA,CASSSSLTPYEQYF,TGTGCCAGCAGCTCATCGCTGACCCCCTACGAGCAGTACTTC
TRBV7-2,TRBJ2-1,NA,NA,CASSFVTPHEQFF,TGTGCCAGCAGCTTTGTAACCCCGCATGAGCAGTTCTTC
TRBV19,TRBJ1-2,NA,NA,CASSIMYTGGGYTF,TGTGCCAGTAGTATTATGTATACGGGCGGCGGCTACACCTTC
TRBV7-6,TRBJ2-3,NA,NA,CASSIGTFTDTQYF,TGTGCCAGCAGCATTGGGACGTTCACAGATACGCAGTATTTT
TRBV9,TRBJ2-1,NA,NA,CASSAGAVLNEQFF,TGTGCCAGCAGCGCGGGGGCTGTCCTAAATGAGCAGTTCTTC
TRBV6-5,TRBJ2-1,NA,NA,CASSYSRSLVEQFF,TGTGCCAGCAGTTACTCGAGGTCTCTTGTGGAGCAGTTCTTC
TRBV6-5,TRBJ2-5,NA,NA,CASSSSQGYGETQYF,TGTGCCAGCAGTTCGTCCCAGGGCTATGGAGAGACCCAGTACTTC
TRBV15,TRBJ2-7,TRBD1,few,CATSREWTGDAEQYF,TGTGCCACCAGCAGGGAGTGGACAGGGGACGCGGAGCAGTACTTC
TRBV28,TRBJ1-5,TRBD1,NA,CASRIPGQTNQPQHF,TGTGCCAGCAGGATCCCGGGACAGACAAATCAGCCCCAGCATTTT
TRBV10-3,TRBJ2-7,NA,NA,CAISESIGTPSYEQYF,TGTGCCATCAGTGAGTCGATTGGGACGCCGTCCTACGAGCAGTACTTC
TRBV7-9,TRBJ2-7,TRBD1,NA,CASSLAGTESHF,TGTGCCAGCAGCTTAGCTGGGACAGAAAGCCACTTC
TRBV7-2,TRBJ2-1,TRBD1,NA,CASSPQGAQGYNEQFF,TGTGCCAGCAGCCCTCAGGGGGCTCAAGGGTACAATGAGCAGTTCTTC
TRBV27,TRBJ1-2,NA,few,CASSFPGGYGYTF,TGTGCCAGCAGTTTTCCAGGTGGCTATGGCTACACCTTC
TRBV15,TRBJ2-1,TRBD2,NA,CATSQGAGVYNEQFF,TGTGCCACCAGCCAAGGAGCGGGGGTTTACAATGAGCAGTTCTTC
TRBV7-9,TRBJ2-1,NA,few,CASSFREGPQDEQFF,TGTGCCAGCAGCTTTCGAGAGGGCCCACAGGATGAGCAGTTCTTC